Below are 18 T cell receptor beta chains sequenced from a single sample in a study of blood T cell repertoires in COVID-19. Libraries were prepared by immunoSEQ multiplex PCR; TCRdb keeps only in-frame clonotypes and omits some of them. The sample yields around 230,000 clones, over 75% seen once. Input material: peripheral blood. The receptors come from a man in his forties or fifties with COVID-19, enrolled during active disease.

The chain joins TRBV7-6 to TRBJ1-3; TRBD1 is a possible D gene (6 bases). This CDR3 spans 14 amino acids. The germline V and J ends were trimmed by 5 bases and 0 bases, with 8 bases remaining between them. Per germline, CDR1 SGHVS and CDR2 FNYEAQ. DNA for the CDR3: TGTGCCAGCAGCCAGGGACACTCTGGAAACACCATATATTTT. It yields the protein CASSQGHSGNTIYF. Complete variable domain (other parts from reference TRBV7-6 and TRBJ1-3): GAGVSQSPRYKVTKRGQDVALRCDPISGHVSLYWYRQALGQGPEFLTYFNYEAQQDKSGLPNDRFSAERPEGSISTLTIQRTEQRDSAMYRCASSQGHSGNTIYFGEGSWLTVV.

The rearrangement joins TRBV7-9 to TRBJ1-1, with D uncertain. Germline values: CDR1 SEHNR, CDR2 FQNEAQ (reference sequence). The ends were cut back, 1 base at V and 1 base at J, with 10 bases in the middle. The CDR3 runs to 15 residues. The CDR3 reads CASSLGVGENTEAFF. The CDR3 region has the DNA TGTGCCAGCAGCTTAGGGGTCGGGGAGAACACTGAAGCTTTCTTT.

The rearrangement joins TRBV30 to TRBJ2-7, with 8 bases lining up with TRBD1. Trimming at V came to 2 bases and at J to 2 bases, leaving 2 bases not matched to a gene. Germline assignment: CDR1 GTSNPN and CDR2 SVGIG (reference sequence). The CDR3 totals 13 residues. The CDR3 here is CAWSPGQAYEQYF. The CDR3 DNA sequence: TGTGCCTGGAGTCCGGGACAGGCCTACGAGCAGTACTTC.

This chain connects TRBV30 to TRBJ1-5; no clear D gene. From germline, CDR1 is GTSNPN and CDR2 SVGIG (reference sequence). The V end was cut by 4 bases, the J end by 0 bases, with 10 bases between. The CDR3 is made up of 14 amino acids. CDR3 protein: CAWNEGSSNQPQHF. The CDR3 DNA is TGTGCCTGGAACGAGGGATCTAGCAATCAGCCCCAGCATTTT.

The genes are TRBV29-1 and TRBJ1-2; 10 nucleotides line up with TRBD1. CDR1 SQVTM and CDR2 ANQGSEA come from the germline V gene. V shed 0 bases, J shed 8 bases, and the junction held 6 bases outside the gene matches. This CDR3 comprises 14 residues. CDR3 sequence reads: CSVEEGTGVEGYTF. CDR3 nucleotide sequence: TGCAGCGTTGAAGAGGGGACAGGGGTGGAAGGCTACACCTTC.

The chain is built from TRBV3-1 (or the pseudogene TRBV3-2) and TRBJ2-5; 10 bases map to TRBD2. The CDR3 runs 17 residues. Per germline, CDR1 LGHDT and CDR2 YNNKEL (reference sequence). Trimming took 0 bases from V and 5 from J; bases not matched to a gene: 9. For the CDR3, the DNA is TGTGCCAGCAGCCAAGATGTGGAGCGGGAGGGCCGGGAGACCCAGTACTTC. Residues: CASSQDVEREGRETQYF.

This clone turned up a few times. The chain is built from TRBV19 and TRBJ1-1; weak D call: TRBD1 (5 bases). Trimming pared 10 bases from V and 4 bases from J, leaving 13 bases between. Germline CDR1 is LNHDA and CDR2 is SQIVND (reference sequence). CDR3 length: 12 amino acids. Here the CDR3 DNA reads TGTGCCACCCTGACGGGGGGCACTGAAGCTTTCTTT. Translation: CATLTGGTEAFF.

The CDR3 nucleotides are TGCGCCAACTTTTGGGGGGGCCACACTGAAGCTTTCTTT. This sequence encodes CANFWGGHTEAFF. The chain couples TRBV23-1 to TRBJ1-1; weak D call: TRBD1 (6 bases). TRBV23-1 has ORF status, its function being uncertain. The V and J ends lost 10 bases and 3 bases respectively, with 15 bases between them. The CDR3 consists of 13 residues.

V and J are TRBV30 and TRBJ2-7; D perhaps matches TRBD2 (6 bases). Germline V lookup: CDR1 GTSNPN, CDR2 SVGIG (reference sequence). Between the trimmed V and J ends, which lost 3 bases and 3 bases, there was a span of 15 bases. This CDR3 comprises 14 residues. The CDR3 sequence: CAWSRGGTDYEQYF. The DNA of the CDR3 is TGTGCCTGGAGCCGAGGCGGGACGGACTACGAGCAGTACTTC.

The J gene is TRBJ1-2, the V gene TRBV6-6; 7 bases agree with TRBD1. The V segment lost 6 bases and the J segment 4 bases; nucleotides outside the gene matches: 5. The CDR3 consists of 13 residues. Germline V gene data show CDR1 as MNHNY and CDR2 as SVGAGI (reference sequence). The CDR3 nucleotides read TGTGCCAGCAGAACGACAGGGACCTATGGCTACACCTTC. Translating gives CASRTTGTYGYTF.

V and J are TRBV12-5 and TRBJ2-5; 11 nucleotides agree with TRBD2. CDR3 length: 18 residues. V gave up 2 bases and J gave up 5 bases; unmatched junction bases: 13. Germline V CDR1 and CDR2: LGHNT, FRNRAP. The CDR3 reads CASGLNVGVAGGYETQYF. The CDR3 DNA is TGTGCTAGTGGTTTGAATGTGGGGGTAGCGGGAGGGTACGAGACCCAGTACTTC.

This chain uses TRBV19 with TRBJ2-2, with TRBD2 matching 12 bases. The CDR3 is 16 amino acids. J was trimmed by 6 bases and V by 4 bases; bases with no gene match: 6. CDR1 is LNHDA and CDR2 is SQIVND in the germline V gene (reference sequence). DNA for the CDR3: TGTGCCAGTAGTACCCTAGCGGGGGGGCCATCCGGGGAGCTGTTTTTT. Amino acids: CASSTLAGGPSGELFF.

V is TRBV24-1 and J is TRBJ2-1, with 14 nucleotides matching TRBD2. The germline gives CDR1 KGHDR, CDR2 SFDVKD. J lost 2 bases, V lost 4 bases, and 6 bases had no gene match. The CDR3 covers 18 residues. Written as DNA, the CDR3 is TGTGCCACCAGTGACCGATGGACTAGCGGGGGGACCTACAATGAGCAGTTCTTC. This codes for CATSDRWTSGGTYNEQFF.

This clone has just a few counts. The gene calls are TRBV29-1 and TRBJ2-7, with 8 bases aligning to TRBD2. The germline CDR1 and CDR2 sequences are SQVTM and ANQGSEA. V was pared by 2 bases and J by 3 bases, with 6 bases of the junction left unmatched. The length of the CDR3 is 14 residues. The CDR3 sequence: CSVEPGLGNYEQYF. The DNA for the CDR3 is TGCAGCGTTGAACCGGGACTAGGAAACTACGAGCAGTACTTC.

V and J are TRBV5-1 and TRBJ1-1; D is possibly TRBD1 (5 bases). This CDR3 contains 14 residues. V was trimmed by 2 bases and J by 3 bases, leaving 11 bases between them. Germline CDR1 is SGHRS and CDR2 is YFSETQ. This CDR3 reads CASSFDRRDTEAFF. The CDR3 region has the DNA TGCGCCAGCAGCTTTGACAGAAGGGACACTGAAGCTTTCTTT.

CDR3 in amino acids: CASSLEGLGLAGYNEQFF. In DNA form, the CDR3 reads TGTGCCAGCAGCTTAGAAGGGTTAGGACTAGCGGGGTACAATGAGCAGTTCTTC. The rearrangement uses TRBV7-9 and TRBJ2-1; TRBD2 matches 12 bases. The ends lost 1 base at V and 4 bases at J; junction bases unmatched: 8. The CDR3 is 18 amino acids. CDR1 SEHNR and CDR2 FQNEAQ come from the germline V gene (reference sequence). Full variable domain (outside the CDR3, taken from reference TRBV7-9 and TRBJ2-1): DTGVSQNPRHKITKRGQNVTFRCDPISEHNRLYWYRQTLGQGPEFLTYFQNEAQLEKSRLLSDRFSAERPKGSFSTLEIQRTEQGDSAMYLCASSLEGLGLAGYNEQFFGPGTRLTVL.

The chain has TRBV7-2 and TRBJ1-5; D is perhaps TRBD1 (5 bases). The CDR3 loop spans 15 amino acids. Germline V CDR1 and CDR2: SGHTA, FQGNSA. Trimming left V 5 bases short and J 3 bases short, with 14 bases between. The CDR3 bases are TGTGCCAGCAGCCCCGGGGGGGTGGTCAATCAGCCCCAGCATTTT. Protein: CASSPGGVVNQPQHF.

The genes are TRBV28 and TRBJ1-6, with D maybe TRBD1 (6 bases). This CDR3 region has 14 residues. Trimming pared 6 bases from V and 6 bases from J, leaving 12 bases between. Looked up from germline, CDR1 is MDHEN and CDR2 is SYDVKM. The CDR3 loop reads CASSQLQGNSPLHF. The DNA of the CDR3 is TGTGCCAGCAGCCAGTTACAGGGTAATTCACCCCTCCACTTT.